The 24 T cell receptor beta chains in this list originate from one sample, sequenced in a study of lymphopenia after photon versus proton radiotherapy. Clones were read by immunoSEQ multiplex PCR, and TCRdb kept only the in-frame ones, dropping some. The data show roughly 45,000 clones, about 85% seen once. This material consisted of peripheral blood, taken from a patient treated with photon-based radiotherapy. Receptor source: a man aged 35 to 55 with gastric cancer.

CDR3: CASSPGRLYQETQYF. CDR3 in DNA: TGTGCCAGCAGTCCGGGACGGCTGTACCAAGAGACCCAGTACTTC. This rearrangement joins TRBV2 to TRBJ2-5, with D tentatively TRBD1 or TRBD2 (5 bases each). Trimming cost V 5 bases and J 0 bases, with 13 bases left between them. CDR1 and CDR2 from the germline V gene are SNHLY and FYNNEI. This CDR3 is built from 15 residues. Based on the CDR3 plus reference TRBV2 and TRBJ2-5, the full variable domain is EPEVTQTPSHQVTQMGQEVILRCVPISNHLYFYWYRQILGQKVEFLVSFYNNEISEKSEIFDDQFSVERPDGSNFTLKIRSTKLEDSAMYFCASSPGRLYQETQYFGPGTRLLVL.

The CDR3 coding sequence is TGTGCCAGCTCACCAGGGAAGGCCGGGGAGCTGTTTTTT. As protein: CASSPGKAGELFF. The chain carries TRBV18 and TRBJ2-2; no reliable D call. Trimming left V 2 bases short and J 6 bases short, with 7 bases between. The germline V gene has CDR1 KGHSH and CDR2 LQKENI. The CDR3 consists of 13 residues.

The gene calls are TRBV5-1 and TRBJ1-5; D is perhaps TRBD1 (5 bases). Trimming removed 5 bases at V and 2 bases at J, with 14 bases between. The CDR3 totals 15 residues. Germline assignment: CDR1 SGHRS and CDR2 YFSETQ. The CDR3 bases are TGCGCCAGCAGGGGGGACCCAAACGGCAATCAGCCCCAGCATTTT. Residues: CASRGDPNGNQPQHF. The whole variable domain, remainder taken from reference TRBV5-1 and TRBJ1-5, is KAGVTQTPRYLIKTRGQQVTLSCSPISGHRSVSWYQQTPGQGLQFLFEYFSETQRNKGNFPGRFSGRQFSNSRSEMNVSTLELGDSALYLCASRGDPNGNQPQHFGDGTRLSIL.

V and J are TRBV5-1 and TRBJ1-4; D perhaps matches TRBD1 (5 bases). The V end was cut by 0 bases, the J end by 0 bases, with 9 bases between. This CDR3 contains 16 residues. Germline V gives CDR1 SGHRS, CDR2 YFSETQ. The CDR3 region is CASSLGGSATNEKLFF. Here the CDR3 DNA reads TGCGCCAGCAGCTTGGGGGGCAGCGCAACTAATGAAAAACTGTTTTTT.

The genes are TRBV5-6 and TRBJ2-7; D perhaps matches TRBD2 (5 bases). Germline loops: CDR1 SGHDT, CDR2 YYEEEE. V was cut by 0 bases and J by 3 bases, with 10 bases left in between. The CDR3 sequence is 14 residues long. The CDR3 nucleotides are TGTGCCAGCAGCTTGGGGTCGGGGAGCTACGAGCAGTACTTC. Encoded protein: CASSLGSGSYEQYF.

The genes are TRBV7-2 and TRBJ1-2; 8 bases are shared with TRBD1. This CDR3 comprises 13 residues. The germline gives CDR1 SGHTA, CDR2 FQGNSA. V trimming: 7 bases; J trimming: 7 bases; junction bases outside the gene matches: 8. In DNA form, the CDR3 reads TGTGCCAGCAATTCTGGGACAGGCAGTGGCTACACCTTC. Translating gives CASNSGTGSGYTF.

The chain employs TRBV27 and TRBJ1-1, with D unclear. Germline CDR1 is MNHEY and CDR2 is SMNVEV (reference sequence). V lost 5 bases and J 1 base, leaving 11 bases between the germline ends. This CDR3 spans 14 amino acids. DNA for the CDR3: TGTGCCAGCAGTCTTCGGCTGGGGAACACTGAAGCTTTCTTT. It encodes CASSLRLGNTEAFF.

CDR3 protein: CASKEGLAGVSLFF. For the CDR3, the DNA is TGTGCCAGCAAAGAGGGACTAGCGGGGGTTTCTCTCTTCTTC. The rearrangement links TRBV2 to TRBJ2-1; 14 bases line up with TRBD2. V shed 7 bases and J 16 bases; nucleotides not matched to a gene: 12. The CDR3 has 14 amino acids. Germline CDR1 and CDR2: SNHLY and FYNNEI.

The chain employs TRBV2 and TRBJ1-2; the D gene is possibly TRBD1 (5 bases). Germline V gives CDR1 SNHLY, CDR2 FYNNEI. The CDR3 consists of 12 residues. The CDR3 reads CGQGGENYGYTF. The CDR3 nucleotides read TGTGGGCAGGGTGGAGAAAACTATGGCTACACCTTC.

This clone occurred once. This rearrangement joins TRBV4-1 to TRBJ1-1; possible D gene TRBD1, 5 bases. Trimming pared 3 bases from V and 1 base from J, leaving 9 bases between. The germline V gene encodes CDR1 MGHRA and CDR2 YSYEKL. The CDR3 totals 14 residues. CDR3 nucleotides: TGCGCCAGCAGCCACGCAGGGCAGAACACTGAAGCTTTCTTT. Its protein is CASSHAGQNTEAFF.

The chain combines TRBV5-1 with TRBJ1-3; 8 bases are shared with TRBD1. The junction had 6 bases not matched to a gene; V was cut back by 4 bases and J by 0 bases. The CDR3 length is 16 residues. Germline lookup yields CDR1 SGHRS and CDR2 YFSETQ. As DNA, the CDR3 is TGCGCCAGCAGCATAGGACAGGGAAGCTCTGGAAACACCATATATTTT. Its protein product is CASSIGQGSSGNTIYF.

The chain couples TRBV18 to TRBJ1-5, with 10 nucleotides matching TRBD1. The CDR3 sequence is 14 residues long. Germline V lookup: CDR1 KGHSH, CDR2 LQKENI. J was trimmed by 5 bases and V by 4 bases; bases with no gene match: 2. This CDR3 reads CASSQGTGDQPQHF. CDR3 nucleotides: TGTGCCAGCTCACAGGGGACAGGGGATCAGCCCCAGCATTTT.

The chain joins TRBV9 to TRBJ2-6; D gene ambiguous. Per the germline V gene, CDR1 is SGDLS and CDR2 is YYNGEE. There are 15 residues in the CDR3. V lost 2 bases and J 2 bases, leaving 8 bases between the germline ends. CDR3 sequence (DNA): TGTGCCAGCAGCGTCTCCGATGCTGGGGCCAACGTCCTGACTTTC. Translated, it gives CASSVSDAGANVLTF.

The chain is built from TRBV10-3 and TRBJ2-5; 14 bases are shared with TRBD2. The CDR3 loop spans 15 amino acids. With V trimmed by 7 bases and J by 5 bases, 6 bases remained unmatched. The germline V gene has CDR1 ENHRY and CDR2 SYGVKD. The CDR3 protein is CAITSGLAGVETQYF. The CDR3 DNA follows: TGTGCCATCACCTCGGGACTAGCGGGGGTGGAGACCCAGTACTTC.

This clone was seen only a few times. The chain recombines TRBV2 with TRBJ1-2, with D hard to call. V dropped 11 bases and J dropped 4 bases, with 14 bases sitting between them. The germline gives CDR1 SNHLY, CDR2 FYNNEI. This CDR3 comprises 12 residues. CDR3 region: CAAREDSYGYTF. In nucleotides, the CDR3 is TGTGCCGCCCGGGAGGATAGCTATGGCTACACCTTC.

The J gene is TRBJ1-2, the V gene TRBV30, with D hard to call. CDR1 and CDR2 (germline): GTSNPN, SVGIG (reference sequence). V was trimmed by 1 base and J by 0 bases, leaving 6 bases between them. The CDR3 has 13 residues. CDR3 loop: CAWSGYTNYGYTF. As DNA, the CDR3 is TGTGCCTGGAGTGGTTATACTAACTATGGCTACACCTTC.

In this sample, this clone turned up a few times. J is TRBJ2-3 and V is TRBV20-1; D possibly uses TRBD1 or TRBD2 (5 bases each). This CDR3 is built from 11 residues. Between the trimmed V and J ends, which lost 7 bases and 5 bases, there was a span of 10 bases. Germline lookup yields CDR1 DFQATT and CDR2 SNEGSKA (reference sequence). The CDR3 bases are TGCAGTGGGGACGTGGAAGATACGCAGTATTTT. It encodes CSGDVEDTQYF.

This clone has a single count. The rearrangement uses TRBV6-4 and TRBJ2-3; 8 nucleotides match TRBD2. Germline V gene data show CDR1 as MRHNA and CDR2 as SNTAGT. The CDR3 runs to 14 residues. Losses at the gene ends were 8 bases for V and 2 bases for J; bases not matched to a gene: 6. CDR3 region: CASRGGSYTDTQYF. CDR3 nucleotide sequence: TGTGCCAGCCGGGGGGGCTCATACACAGATACGCAGTATTTT.

The chain recombines TRBV7-9 with TRBJ2-5; D is perhaps TRBD1 or TRBD2 (6 bases each). CDR3 length: 14 residues. Per germline, CDR1 SEHNR and CDR2 FQNEAQ (reference sequence). The V end lost 3 bases, the J end lost 5 bases, and 13 bases lay between the germline ends. The CDR3 DNA is TGTGCCAGCAGCTTGGGGGGCGCTTGGGAGACCCAGTACTTC. This gives the protein CASSLGGAWETQYF.

This chain joins TRBV30 and TRBJ1-2; no reliable D call. Trimming cost V 2 bases and J 8 bases, with 15 bases left between them. Per the germline V gene, CDR1 is GTSNPN and CDR2 is SVGIG (reference sequence). The CDR3 loop spans 13 amino acids. The CDR3 sequence: CAWSPSRSRGYTF. The CDR3 DNA reads TGTGCCTGGAGTCCGTCACGGTCGAGGGGCTACACCTTC.

CDR3 sequence (DNA): TGTGCCAGAAGCCATTGGGGATCGGGTGGAAACACCATATATTTT. Translation gives CARSHWGSGGNTIYF. This chain uses TRBV5-3 with TRBJ1-3, with D uncertain. TRBV5-3 carries the ORF label, with uncertain function. Trimming took 4 bases from V and 3 from J, leaving 14 bases between them. This CDR3 has 15 residues.

In its sample, this clone was seen once. The chain employs TRBV2 and TRBJ1-4, with 8 positions matching TRBD1. The junction had 5 bases not matched to a gene; V was cut back by 4 bases and J by 7 bases. Germline assignment: CDR1 SNHLY and CDR2 FYNNEI. The length of the CDR3 is 14 residues. As DNA, the CDR3 is TGTGCCAGCAGTGCGACAGGGGAGGGTGAAAAACTGTTTTTT. Amino acids: CASSATGEGEKLFF.

This chain connects TRBV2 to TRBJ2-5, with D possibly matching TRBD2 (5 bases). V gave up 6 bases and J gave up 5 bases, with 13 bases separating them. Germline CDR1 reads SNHLY; CDR2 reads FYNNEI. CDR3 length: 13 amino acids. The CDR3 sequence is CASRPEGKETQYF. As DNA, the CDR3 is TGTGCCAGCAGACCAGAGGGAAAGGAGACCCAGTACTTC.

The CDR3 loop is CASDSGTGAEKLFF. The CDR3 DNA sequence: TGTGCCAGTGACTCCGGGACAGGGGCCGAAAAACTGTTTTTT. V is TRBV19 and J is TRBJ1-4; 10 positions agree with TRBD1. This CDR3 has 14 amino acids. V was clipped by 8 bases and J by 8 bases; unmatched bases: 8. Germline V lookup: CDR1 LNHDA, CDR2 SQIVND (reference sequence).